Presented here are 9 T cell receptor beta chains from one specimen sequenced in a study of vaccination and CD4 T cells after COVID-19. No antigen has been assigned to these receptors. Treatment of the sample: approximately 9-day PBMC culture with coronavirus spike peptide pools or control peptides (ViraFEST assay). Sequenced with the Oncomine TCR Beta short-read assay was DNA taken from cultured CD4+ T cells. TCRdb reprocessed the PCR reads via MiXCR and lists one record per CDR3 protein. The table has about 13,000 distinct CDR3 sequences, roughly 40% seen once. The specimen sequenced was CD4+ T cells from blood, cultured in vitro. These receptors all come from a human donor who had recovered from COVID-19.

The rearrangement uses TRBV5-4 and TRBJ2-7; possible D gene TRBD2, 6 bases. The germline gives CDR1 SGHNT, CDR2 YYREEE (reference sequence). V dropped 4 bases and J dropped 4 bases, with 18 bases sitting between them. The CDR3 has 15 amino acids. CDR3 DNA: TGTGCCAGCAGCCAGGACCCCTCTGGGGGGTACGAGCAGTACTTC. Amino acid sequence: CASSQDPSGGYEQYF.

The chain has TRBV7-9 and TRBJ1-1, with TRBD1 matching over 10 bases. The CDR3 has 15 residues. Germline CDR1 is SEHNR and CDR2 is FQNEAQ (reference sequence). V shed 5 bases, J shed 4 bases, and the junction held 7 bases outside the gene matches. CDR3 protein: CASSPPGQGFTEAFF. Written as DNA, the CDR3 is TGTGCCAGCAGCCCCCCGGGACAGGGGTTCACTGAAGCTTTCTTT.

This clonotype was detected only a few times. In DNA, the CDR3 is TGCAGTGCCCCACGGGACGCCTCGAACACTGAAGCTTTCTTT. Its protein product is CSAPRDASNTEAFF. This rearrangement joins TRBV20-1 to TRBJ1-1; D is possibly TRBD1 (5 bases). Trimming shortened V by 6 bases and J by 1 base, and 15 bases separated the two germline ends. In germline, CDR1 is DFQATT, CDR2 SNEGSKA (reference sequence). The CDR3 covers 14 residues.

The chain carries TRBV5-1 and TRBJ2-7; no clear D gene. The CDR3 is 12 residues long. Germline V CDR1 and CDR2: SGHRS, YFSETQ. V lost 0 bases and J lost 5, with 6 bases in between. CDR3 region: CASSLADHEQYF. DNA for the CDR3: TGCGCCAGCAGCTTGGCTGATCACGAGCAGTACTTC.

The gene calls are TRBV7-2 and TRBJ1-1; the D is unclear. V was trimmed by 5 bases and J by 0 bases, leaving 10 bases between them. The CDR3 has 14 amino acids. Germline CDR1 SGHTA, CDR2 FQGNSA. This chain's CDR3 is CASSARILNTEAFF. As DNA, the CDR3 is TGTGCCAGCAGCGCTCGGATTTTGAACACTGAAGCTTTCTTT.

The CDR3 nucleotides read TGTGCCTGGAGTCGTGGGGAGTCTGGCTACACCTTC. As protein: CAWSRGESGYTF. This rearrangement joins TRBV30 to TRBJ1-2; D remains ambiguous. Germline V CDR1 and CDR2: GTSNPN, SVGIG (reference sequence). Trimming cost V 2 bases and J 7 bases, with 11 bases left between them. The length of the CDR3 is 12 residues.

This clonotype showed up just a few times. The V gene is TRBV2, the J gene TRBJ1-1; no firm D call. The V end was cut by 2 bases, the J end by 1 base, with 8 bases between. This CDR3 contains 14 residues. CDR1 is SNHLY, CDR2 FYNNEI, per germline. CDR3 sequence (DNA): TGTGCCAGCAGTGAAAACGTAAAGAACACTGAAGCTTTCTTT. This gives the protein CASSENVKNTEAFF.

The chain has TRBV7-8 and TRBJ1-2; 10 bases are shared with TRBD1. The V and J ends lost 4 bases and 6 bases, in that order; junction bases with no gene match: 8. Germline CDR1 reads SGHVS; CDR2 reads FQNEAQ. The CDR3 has 15 residues. In nucleotides, the CDR3 is TGTGCCAGCAGCTCCGCGACAGGGGGCGTTAATGGCTACACCTTC. It translates to CASSSATGGVNGYTF.

V is TRBV5-5 and J is TRBJ1-3, with TRBD1 as a possible D gene (5 bases). Trimming pared 0 bases from V and 5 bases from J, leaving 12 bases between. The CDR3 is made up of 15 amino acids. Germline CDR1 and CDR2: SGHKS and YYEKEE (reference sequence). The CDR3 spells CASSLGRRGRNTIYF. CDR3 nucleotides: TGTGCCAGCAGCTTGGGTCGTCGGGGCCGAAACACCATATATTTT.